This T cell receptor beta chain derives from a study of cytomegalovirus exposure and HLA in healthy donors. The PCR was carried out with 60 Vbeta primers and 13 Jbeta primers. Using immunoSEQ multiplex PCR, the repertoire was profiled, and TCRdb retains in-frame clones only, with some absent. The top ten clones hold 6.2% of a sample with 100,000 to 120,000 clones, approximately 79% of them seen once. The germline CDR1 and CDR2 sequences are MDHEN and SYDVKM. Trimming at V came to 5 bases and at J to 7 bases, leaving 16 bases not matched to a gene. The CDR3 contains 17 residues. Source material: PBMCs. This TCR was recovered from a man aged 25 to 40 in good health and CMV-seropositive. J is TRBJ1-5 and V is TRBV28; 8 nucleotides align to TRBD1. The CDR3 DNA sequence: TGTGCCAGCAGTCCCGAACTTCGTCGGACAGGGCCCCAGCCCCAGCATTTT. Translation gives CASSPELRRTGPQPQHF.